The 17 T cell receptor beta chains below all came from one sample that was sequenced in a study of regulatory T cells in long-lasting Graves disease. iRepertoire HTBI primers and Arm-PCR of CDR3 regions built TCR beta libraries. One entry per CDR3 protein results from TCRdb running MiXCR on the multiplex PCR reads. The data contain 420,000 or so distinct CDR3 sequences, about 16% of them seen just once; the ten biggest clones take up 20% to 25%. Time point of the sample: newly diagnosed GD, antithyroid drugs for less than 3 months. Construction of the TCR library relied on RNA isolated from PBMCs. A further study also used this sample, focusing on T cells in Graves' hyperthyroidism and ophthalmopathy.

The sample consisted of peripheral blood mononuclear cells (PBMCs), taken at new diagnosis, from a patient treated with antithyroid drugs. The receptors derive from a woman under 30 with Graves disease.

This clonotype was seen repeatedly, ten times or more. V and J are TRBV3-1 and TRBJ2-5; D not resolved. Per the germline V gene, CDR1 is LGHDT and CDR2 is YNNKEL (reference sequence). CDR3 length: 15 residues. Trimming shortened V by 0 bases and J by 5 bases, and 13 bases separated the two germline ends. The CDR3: CASSQEWLKGETQYF. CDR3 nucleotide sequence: TGTGCCAGCAGCCAAGAATGGCTAAAAGGGGAGACCCAGTACTTC.

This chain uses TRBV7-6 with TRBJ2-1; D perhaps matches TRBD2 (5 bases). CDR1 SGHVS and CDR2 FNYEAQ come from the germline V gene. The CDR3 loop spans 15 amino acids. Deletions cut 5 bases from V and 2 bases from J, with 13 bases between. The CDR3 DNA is TGTGCCAGCAGCCTCGTTACTAGGACCTACAATGAGCAGTTCTTC. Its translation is CASSLVTRTYNEQFF.

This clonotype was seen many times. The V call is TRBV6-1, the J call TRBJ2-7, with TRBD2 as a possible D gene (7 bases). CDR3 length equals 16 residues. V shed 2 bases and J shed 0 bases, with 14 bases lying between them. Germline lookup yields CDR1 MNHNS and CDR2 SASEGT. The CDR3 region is CASSEWSGGLSYEQYF. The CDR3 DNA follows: TGTGCCAGCAGTGAATGGTCGGGGGGCCTCTCCTACGAGCAGTACTTC.

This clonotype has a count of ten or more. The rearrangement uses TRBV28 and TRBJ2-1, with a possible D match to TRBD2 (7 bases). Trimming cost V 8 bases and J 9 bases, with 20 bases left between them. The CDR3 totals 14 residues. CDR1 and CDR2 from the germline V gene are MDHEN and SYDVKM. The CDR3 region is CASGGAGLRGEQFF. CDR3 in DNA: TGTGCCAGCGGGGGGGCAGGGTTACGGGGTGAGCAGTTCTTC.

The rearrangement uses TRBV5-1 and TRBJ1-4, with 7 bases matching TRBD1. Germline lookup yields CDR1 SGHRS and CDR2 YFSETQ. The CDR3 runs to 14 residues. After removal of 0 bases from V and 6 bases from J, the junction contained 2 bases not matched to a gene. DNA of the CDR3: TGCGCCAGCAGCTTGGGACAGGGCTATGAAAAACTGTTTTTT. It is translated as CASSLGQGYEKLFF. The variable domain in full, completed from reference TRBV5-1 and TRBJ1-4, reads KAGVTQTPRYLIKTRGQQVTLSCSPISGHRSVSWYQQTPGQGLQFLFEYFSETQRNKGNFPGRFSGRQFSNSRSEMNVSTLELGDSALYLCASSLGQGYEKLFFGSGTQLSVL.

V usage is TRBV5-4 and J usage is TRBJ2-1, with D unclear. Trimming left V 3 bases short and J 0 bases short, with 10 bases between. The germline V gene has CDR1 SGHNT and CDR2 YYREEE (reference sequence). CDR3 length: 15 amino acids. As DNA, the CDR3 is TGTGCCAGCAGCTCTTCTATAGACTCCTACAATGAGCAGTTCTTC. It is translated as CASSSSIDSYNEQFF.

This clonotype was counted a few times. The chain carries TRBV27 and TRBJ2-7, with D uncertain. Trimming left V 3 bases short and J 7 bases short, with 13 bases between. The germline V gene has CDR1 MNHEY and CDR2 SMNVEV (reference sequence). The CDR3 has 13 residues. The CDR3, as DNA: TGTGCCAGCAGTTTCACCCCAACGCGGGAGCAGTACTTC. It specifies CASSFTPTREQYF.

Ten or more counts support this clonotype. DNA of the CDR3: TGCGCCAGCAGCTTCCCGGGACAGAACTATGGCTACACCTTC. Amino acids: CASSFPGQNYGYTF. The rearrangement joins TRBV5-1 to TRBJ1-2, with 7 bases lining up with TRBD1. Germline CDR1 reads SGHRS; CDR2 reads YFSETQ. The CDR3 sequence is 14 residues long. After removal of 2 bases from V and 2 bases from J, the junction contained 3 bases not matched to a gene.

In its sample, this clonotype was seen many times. CDR3 loop: CASSEALVFYGYTF. The CDR3 bases are TGTGCCAGCAGTGAAGCGCTGGTCTTCTATGGCTACACCTTC. The chain carries TRBV2 and TRBJ1-2; D is undetermined. This CDR3 is built from 14 residues. Germline lookup yields CDR1 SNHLY and CDR2 FYNNEI. The germline V and J ends were trimmed by 0 bases and 4 bases, with 9 bases remaining between them.

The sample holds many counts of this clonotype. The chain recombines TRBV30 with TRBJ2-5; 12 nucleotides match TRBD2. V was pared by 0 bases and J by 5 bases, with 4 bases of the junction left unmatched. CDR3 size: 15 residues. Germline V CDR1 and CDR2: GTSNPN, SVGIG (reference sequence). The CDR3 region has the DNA TGTGCCTGGAGTGTACTAGCGGGAGGTTATGAGACCCAGTACTTC. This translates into CAWSVLAGGYETQYF.

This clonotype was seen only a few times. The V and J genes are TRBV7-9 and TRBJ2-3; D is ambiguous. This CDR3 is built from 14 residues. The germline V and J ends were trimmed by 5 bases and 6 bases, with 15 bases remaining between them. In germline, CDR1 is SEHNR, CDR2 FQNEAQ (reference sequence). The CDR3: CASSAPTRMDTQYF. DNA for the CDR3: TGTGCCAGCAGCGCACCAACCCGAATGGATACGCAGTATTTT.

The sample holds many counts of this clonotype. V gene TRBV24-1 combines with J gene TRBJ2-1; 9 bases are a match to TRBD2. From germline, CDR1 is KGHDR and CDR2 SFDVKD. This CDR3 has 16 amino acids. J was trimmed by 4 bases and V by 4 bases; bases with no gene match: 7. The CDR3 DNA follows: TGTGCCACCAGTGACCCGACTAGCGGCACGTACAATGAGCAGTTCTTC. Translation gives CATSDPTSGTYNEQFF.

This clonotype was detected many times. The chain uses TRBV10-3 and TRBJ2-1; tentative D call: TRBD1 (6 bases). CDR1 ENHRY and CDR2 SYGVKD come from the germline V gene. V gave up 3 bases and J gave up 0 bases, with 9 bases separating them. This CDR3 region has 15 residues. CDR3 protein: CAISDGQSSYNEQFF. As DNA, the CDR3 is TGTGCCATCAGTGACGGACAGAGCTCCTACAATGAGCAGTTCTTC.

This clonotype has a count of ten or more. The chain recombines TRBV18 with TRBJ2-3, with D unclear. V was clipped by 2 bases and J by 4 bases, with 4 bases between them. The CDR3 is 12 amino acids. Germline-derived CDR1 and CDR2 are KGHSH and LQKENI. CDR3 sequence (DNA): TGTGCCAGCTCACCATTCGCAGATACGCAGTATTTT. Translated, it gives CASSPFADTQYF.

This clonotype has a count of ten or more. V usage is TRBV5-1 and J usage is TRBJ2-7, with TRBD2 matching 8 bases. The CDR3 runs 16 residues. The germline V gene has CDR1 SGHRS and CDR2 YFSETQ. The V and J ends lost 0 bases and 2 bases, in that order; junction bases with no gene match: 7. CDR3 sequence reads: CASSLDGAGVTYEQYF. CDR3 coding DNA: TGCGCCAGCAGCTTGGATGGAGCGGGAGTAACCTACGAGCAGTACTTC.

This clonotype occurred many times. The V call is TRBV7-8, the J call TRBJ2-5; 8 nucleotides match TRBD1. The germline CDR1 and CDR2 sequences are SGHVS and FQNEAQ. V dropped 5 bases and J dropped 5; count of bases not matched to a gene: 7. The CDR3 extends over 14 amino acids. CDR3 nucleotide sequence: TGTGCCAGCAGCATAGACAGGGGTGGTGAGACCCAGTACTTC. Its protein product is CASSIDRGGETQYF. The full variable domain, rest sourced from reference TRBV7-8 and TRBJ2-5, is GAGVSQSPRYKVAKRGQDVALRCDPISGHVSLFWYQQALGQGPEFLTYFQNEAQLDKSGLPSDRFFAERPEGSVSTLKIQRTQQEDSAVYLCASSIDRGGETQYFGPGTRLLVL.

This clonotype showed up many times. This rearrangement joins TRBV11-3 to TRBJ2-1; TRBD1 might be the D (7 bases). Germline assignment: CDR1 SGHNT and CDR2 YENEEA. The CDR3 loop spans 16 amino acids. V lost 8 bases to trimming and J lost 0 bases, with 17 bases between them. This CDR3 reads CASGGRQGGSYNEQFF. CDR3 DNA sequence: TGTGCCAGCGGGGGAAGACAGGGAGGCTCCTACAATGAGCAGTTCTTC.